Listed below are T cell receptor beta chains from one sample, sequenced in a study of blood T cell repertoires in COVID-19. Libraries were prepared by immunoSEQ multiplex PCR; TCRdb keeps only in-frame clonotypes and omits some of them. This sample yields about 50,000 clones, of which 80% to 90% are seen a single time; about 5.2% belongs to the top ten. The specimen was peripheral blood. The receptors were gathered from a human donor in a cohort sampled during active COVID-19. The CDR3 runs from the conserved cysteine through the conserved F or W. The D gene is left open where the match is weak. A clone size is listed for some rows: how often the clone was seen (once, few, many), or a class if it is expanded.

j_gene: TRBJ2-3
d_gene: TRBD1
len: 14
abundance: NA
v_gene: TRBV10-3
CDR3nt: TGTGCCATCGGGGTCAGGGGGCAAGGAGATACGCAGTATTTT
CDR3aa: CAIGVRGQGDTQYF

j_gene: TRBJ2-1
d_gene: NA
len: 15
abundance: NA
v_gene: TRBV11-2
CDR3nt: TGTGCCAGCAGCTCGCCGGGCCCGAGCGGGAATGAGCAGTTCTTC
CDR3aa: CASSSPGPSGNEQFF

j_gene: TRBJ1-1
d_gene: NA
len: 11
abundance: NA
v_gene: TRBV20-1
CDR3nt: TGCAGTGCTACCCAGGGGTATGAAGCTTTCTTT
CDR3aa: CSATQGYEAFF

j_gene: TRBJ2-1
d_gene: TRBD2
len: 14
abundance: NA
v_gene: TRBV24-1
CDR3nt: TGTGCCACCAGTAAGCGGGGGCCCTACAATGAGCAGTTCTTC
CDR3aa: CATSKRGPYNEQFF

j_gene: TRBJ1-1
d_gene: NA
len: 16
abundance: NA
v_gene: TRBV19
CDR3nt: TGTGCCAGTAGTATTTTCGGGGGAGGAGGTGGCACTGAAGCTTTCTTT
CDR3aa: CASSIFGGGGGTEAFF

j_gene: TRBJ2-2
d_gene: NA
len: 12
abundance: NA
v_gene: TRBV19
CDR3nt: TGTGCCAGCCGGGAGAACACCGGGGAGCTGTTTTTT
CDR3aa: CASRENTGELFF

j_gene: TRBJ2-7
d_gene: NA
len: 14
abundance: NA
v_gene: TRBV7-9
CDR3nt: TGTGCCAGCAGCACCCACTACCGGCTGTACGAGCAGTACTTC
CDR3aa: CASSTHYRLYEQYF

j_gene: TRBJ2-7
d_gene: TRBD2
len: 16
abundance: NA
v_gene: TRBV5-1
CDR3nt: TGCGCCAGCAGCCGGGCGTTGCCGGGGGGGTCGGGAGAGCAGTACTTC
CDR3aa: CASSRALPGGSGEQYF

j_gene: TRBJ1-2
d_gene: NA
len: 14
abundance: few
v_gene: TRBV9
CDR3nt: TGTGCCAGCAGCGCGAGCACTCATGACTATGGCTACACCTTC
CDR3aa: CASSASTHDYGYTF

j_gene: TRBJ1-4
d_gene: NA
len: 15
abundance: NA
v_gene: TRBV6-2/TRBV6-3
CDR3nt: TGTGCCAGCAGTTATGTCCCGGGGAGAAATGAAAAACTGTTTTTT
CDR3aa: CASSYVPGRNEKLFF

j_gene: TRBJ2-2
d_gene: NA
len: 14
abundance: once
v_gene: TRBV2
CDR3nt: TGTGCCAGCAGTGGTCGAGCCGACACCGGGGAGCTGTTTTTT
CDR3aa: CASSGRADTGELFF

j_gene: TRBJ2-1
d_gene: TRBD2
len: 13
abundance: NA
v_gene: TRBV5-4
CDR3nt: TGTGCCAGCATGACTAGCGGGGGACATGAGCAGTTCTTC
CDR3aa: CASMTSGGHEQFF

j_gene: TRBJ2-2
d_gene: NA
len: 17
abundance: NA
v_gene: TRBV3-1/TRBV3-2
CDR3nt: TGTGCCAGCAGCCAAGATCTGGGACTTCCGAACACCGGGGAGCTGTTTTTT
CDR3aa: CASSQDLGLPNTGELFF

j_gene: TRBJ2-1
d_gene: NA
len: 15
abundance: NA
v_gene: TRBV18
CDR3nt: TGTGCCAGCTCATCCATAGGCGGGGCCCACAATGAGCAGTTCTTC
CDR3aa: CASSSIGGAHNEQFF

j_gene: TRBJ1-1
d_gene: TRBD1
len: 12
abundance: NA
v_gene: TRBV30
CDR3nt: TGTGCCTTGACTACAGGGGACACTGAAGCTTTCTTT
CDR3aa: CALTTGDTEAFF

j_gene: TRBJ2-3
d_gene: NA
len: 15
abundance: NA
v_gene: TRBV9
CDR3nt: TGTGCCAGCAGCGTTGCGGGGCTTAACACAGATACGCAGTATTTT
CDR3aa: CASSVAGLNTDTQYF

j_gene: TRBJ1-2
d_gene: NA
len: 13
abundance: NA
v_gene: TRBV3-1/TRBV3-2
CDR3nt: TGTGCCAGCAGCCAAGGCCGAGTAGATGGCTACACCTTC
CDR3aa: CASSQGRVDGYTF

j_gene: TRBJ2-1
d_gene: NA
len: 12
abundance: NA
v_gene: TRBV30
CDR3nt: TGTGCCTGGAGTGGGATGCGGGATGAGCAGTTCTTC
CDR3aa: CAWSGMRDEQFF

j_gene: TRBJ2-4
d_gene: TRBD2
len: 14
abundance: NA
v_gene: TRBV2
CDR3nt: TGTGCCAGCAGTCTTTCCTCGGGAGGTAACATTCAGTACTTC
CDR3aa: CASSLSSGGNIQYF

j_gene: TRBJ2-2
d_gene: NA
len: 14
abundance: NA
v_gene: TRBV18
CDR3nt: TGTGCCAGCTCACCCTCAAGACAGACCGGGGAGCTGTTTTTT
CDR3aa: CASSPSRQTGELFF

j_gene: TRBJ1-2
d_gene: NA
len: 12
abundance: NA
v_gene: TRBV6-6
CDR3nt: TGTGCCAGCAGTATGTCCAGGGATGGCTACACCTTC
CDR3aa: CASSMSRDGYTF

j_gene: TRBJ1-1
d_gene: TRBD1
len: 14
abundance: NA
v_gene: TRBV5-1
CDR3nt: TGCGCCAGCAGCTTAGGGACAGCCAACACTGAAGCTTTCTTT
CDR3aa: CASSLGTANTEAFF

j_gene: TRBJ1-1
d_gene: NA
len: 13
abundance: NA
v_gene: TRBV12-3/TRBV12-4
CDR3nt: TGTGCCAGCAGGTCCGGGACAAAAATTTCGGCTTTCTTT
CDR3aa: CASRSGTKISAFF

j_gene: TRBJ1-3
d_gene: NA
len: 23
abundance: once
v_gene: TRBV12-5
CDR3nt: TGTGCTAGTGGTTTGTCGTGGGGGGGCGCCGCTCTGAGCCCAAGCCTCTCTGGAAACACCATATATTTT
CDR3aa: CASGLSWGGAALSPSLSGNTIYF

j_gene: TRBJ2-3
d_gene: NA
len: 13
abundance: NA
v_gene: TRBV11-2
CDR3nt: TGTGCCAGCAGCTTAGATCGGGGTAATCGGCAGTATTTT
CDR3aa: CASSLDRGNRQYF

j_gene: TRBJ2-1
d_gene: NA
len: 14
abundance: NA
v_gene: TRBV11-2
CDR3nt: TGTGCCAGCAGCACGGACTATTCCTACAATGAGCAGTTCTTC
CDR3aa: CASSTDYSYNEQFF

j_gene: TRBJ1-4
d_gene: NA
len: 16
abundance: NA
v_gene: TRBV7-2
CDR3nt: TGTGCCAGCAGCTTAGTAGGCGGGGGGCATCGGGAAAAACTGTTTTTT
CDR3aa: CASSLVGGGHREKLFF

j_gene: TRBJ1-5
d_gene: NA
len: 14
abundance: NA
v_gene: TRBV30
CDR3nt: TGTGCCTGGAGTGGGCTGGGTAGGGGTCAGCCCCAGCATTTT
CDR3aa: CAWSGLGRGQPQHF

j_gene: TRBJ1-2
d_gene: TRBD1
len: 13
abundance: NA
v_gene: TRBV6-1
CDR3nt: TGTGCCAGCAGTGAAGGACAGGGTCTAGGCTACACCTTC
CDR3aa: CASSEGQGLGYTF

j_gene: TRBJ2-2
d_gene: TRBD2
len: 18
abundance: NA
v_gene: TRBV5-1
CDR3nt: TGCGCCAGCAGCTTGATCTCCCGGACTAGCGGTTCTACCGGGGAGCTGTTTTTT
CDR3aa: CASSLISRTSGSTGELFF

j_gene: TRBJ2-3
d_gene: TRBD2
len: 15
abundance: NA
v_gene: TRBV5-6
CDR3nt: TGTGCCAGCAGCTTCGTTGGCGGGGGAGGGGATACGCAGTATTTT
CDR3aa: CASSFVGGGGDTQYF

j_gene: TRBJ2-7
d_gene: TRBD1
len: 14
abundance: NA
v_gene: TRBV11-2
CDR3nt: TGTGCCAGCAGCTTAGATCAGGGGGCCCACGAGCAGTACTTC
CDR3aa: CASSLDQGAHEQYF

j_gene: TRBJ1-1
d_gene: NA
len: 19
abundance: NA
v_gene: TRBV14
CDR3nt: TGTGCCAGCAGCCATGCCCTCTGGGGTCTAGGGGATCGGTCATCGGGAGCTTTCTTT
CDR3aa: CASSHALWGLGDRSSGAFF

j_gene: TRBJ1-2
d_gene: NA
len: 14
abundance: NA
v_gene: TRBV7-9
CDR3nt: TGTGCCAGCAGCTCGAGCGCGGGGGAGTATGGCTACACCTTC
CDR3aa: CASSSSAGEYGYTF